This is a list of T cell receptor beta chains from one sample in a study of blood T cell repertoires in COVID-19. Assay: immunoSEQ multiplex PCR; the TCRdb copy retains only in-frame clones and omits some. This sample has tens of thousands of clones, with 70% to 80% found just once. The sample consisted of peripheral blood. The receptor source for this set is a woman over 75 with active or convalescent COVID-19. The CDR3 runs from the conserved cysteine through the conserved F or W. A D gene is named only where the DNA matches it firmly. Size is omitted from some rows. Given values are once, few, many or a class for expanded clones.

V gene	clone size	J gene	D gene	CDR3 DNA	CDR3 protein
TRBV5-6	NA	TRBJ2-7	TRBD1	TGTGCCAGCAGCGTGGACAGGATCTCCTACGAGCAGTACTTC	CASSVDRISYEQYF
TRBV6-1	NA	TRBJ2-7	NA	TGTGCCAGCAGGGATCCGGCGGAGTACTACGAGCAGTACTTC	CASRDPAEYYEQYF
TRBV15	NA	TRBJ1-2	TRBD1	TGTGCCACCAGCAGAGATAGGGACAGTTATGGCTACACCTTC	CATSRDRDSYGYTF
TRBV4-1	NA	TRBJ2-7	TRBD1	TGCGCCAGCAGCTACCGGGACAGAGCCTACGAGCAGTACTTC	CASSYRDRAYEQYF
TRBV10-1	few	TRBJ1-5	NA	TGCGCCAGCAGTGATATTGAGAGGGGCAATCAGCCCCAGCATTTT	CASSDIERGNQPQHF
TRBV6-5	NA	TRBJ1-1	TRBD1	TGTGCCAGCAGTCCACACCGGACAGGGCGGGCTTTCTTT	CASSPHRTGRAFF
TRBV5-5	NA	TRBJ1-4	TRBD1	TGTGCCAGCAGGCCCGGGACAGAGAATGAAAAACTGTTTTTT	CASRPGTENEKLFF
TRBV7-3	NA	TRBJ1-4	TRBD1	TGTGCCAGCAGCATATACAGGGGCGAAAAACTGTTTTTT	CASSIYRGEKLFF
TRBV2	few	TRBJ1-5	NA	TGTGCCAGCAGTGGCACAGCTCCACTTGGAGGCTTTCAGCCCCAGCATTTT	CASSGTAPLGGFQPQHF
TRBV7-2	NA	TRBJ1-2	TRBD1	TGTGCCAGCAGCGTCGACAGGGGAGCCTATGGCTACACCTTC	CASSVDRGAYGYTF
TRBV5-1	NA	TRBJ1-1	TRBD1	TGCGCCAGCAGCTCCCACAGGGGGCAGAGGACTGAAGCTTTCTTT	CASSSHRGQRTEAFF
TRBV11-2	NA	TRBJ2-3	NA	TGTGCCAGCAGCTTAGTGTTCGGGCTAGCAACAGATACGCAGTATTTT	CASSLVFGLATDTQYF
TRBV9	NA	TRBJ2-7	TRBD1	TGTGCCAGCAGCGCCGGACAGGACCGCTCCTACGAGCAGTACTTC	CASSAGQDRSYEQYF
TRBV28	NA	TRBJ1-5	NA	TGTGCCAGCAGTTTTGCGGGGTTCAATCAGCCCCAGCATTTT	CASSFAGFNQPQHF
TRBV6-5	NA	TRBJ1-6	TRBD1	TGTGCCAGCAGAACCGGGACAGGGGTTTTTTCACCCCTCCACTTT	CASRTGTGVFSPLHF
TRBV10-1	once	TRBJ2-3	TRBD2	TGCGCCAGCAGTGGCCACGGGACTATAGATACGCAGTATTTT	CASSGHGTIDTQYF
TRBV28	NA	TRBJ1-2	NA	TGTGCCAGCAGCACGCCGGGGGTCTCAGGTACCTTC	CASSTPGVSGTF
TRBV6-2/TRBV6-3	once	TRBJ2-6	NA	TGTGCCAGCAGTTACGTAGGGGGTAGTTTCTCTGGGGCCAACGTCCTGACTTTC	CASSYVGGSFSGANVLTF
TRBV7-9	NA	TRBJ1-5	TRBD1	TGTGCCAGCAGCTTCGGACAGGGGGCCTTTTATAGCAATCAGCCCCAGCATTTT	CASSFGQGAFYSNQPQHF
TRBV5-4	NA	TRBJ2-7	TRBD2	TGTGCCAGCAGCTCAACTAGCGGGGCCTACGAGCAGTACTTC	CASSSTSGAYEQYF
TRBV15	NA	TRBJ2-2	NA	TGTGCCACCAGCAGAGATGAGGCCGGGGAGCTGTTTTTT	CATSRDEAGELFF
TRBV28	NA	TRBJ2-1	TRBD2	TGTGCCAGCAGGACCGGGACTAGCGGGTGGAATGAGCAGTTCTTC	CASRTGTSGWNEQFF
TRBV13	few	TRBJ1-2	TRBD1	TGTGCCAGCAGCTTAGGCATGCACAGGGACAGCTATGGCTACACCTTC	CASSLGMHRDSYGYTF
TRBV30	few	TRBJ2-7	TRBD1	TGTGCCTGGCGGGACAGTTTTTTTAGCGAGCAGTACTTC	CAWRDSFFSEQYF
TRBV20-1	NA	TRBJ2-1	TRBD2	TGCAGTGCTACTAGCGGAGTCGGGCAGTTCTTC	CSATSGVGQFF
TRBV7-9	NA	TRBJ2-7	TRBD2	TGTGCCAGCAGCTTAGGGGATAGCGGGAACTACGAGCAGTACTTC	CASSLGDSGNYEQYF
TRBV6-5	NA	TRBJ2-3	TRBD2	TGTGCCAGCAGTTACGGGGGACTAGCGGGATTGGATACGCAGTATTTT	CASSYGGLAGLDTQYF
TRBV11-3	NA	TRBJ1-3	NA	TGTGCCAGCAGCCAGGGCCGGTCGGACACCATATATTTT	CASSQGRSDTIYF
TRBV7-2	once	TRBJ1-1	NA	TGTGCCAGCAGCTTAGGGAGCCAGAACACTGAAGCTTTCTTT	CASSLGSQNTEAFF
TRBV13	NA	TRBJ1-1	NA	TGTGCCAGCAGCCCCCCGGAGAGGAACACTGAAGCTTTCTTT	CASSPPERNTEAFF
TRBV27	NA	TRBJ1-1	TRBD1	TGTGCCAGCAGCCTGCACGGGACAGGCCTCCTGGTGACTGAAGCTTTCTTT	CASSLHGTGLLVTEAFF
TRBV6-5	NA	TRBJ2-2	NA	TGTGCCAGCAGAATAGATCGCACCGGGGAGCTGTTTTTT	CASRIDRTGELFF
TRBV28	NA	TRBJ2-7	NA	TGTGCCAGCAGTTTAGGCAGTACCTACGAGCAGTACTTC	CASSLGSTYEQYF
TRBV7-9	NA	TRBJ2-3	NA	TGTGCCAGCAGCGTAAGTGGAGGTAGCACAGATACGCAGTATTTT	CASSVSGGSTDTQYF
TRBV21-1	NA	TRBJ1-1	NA	TGTGCCAGCAGCAAGGCTTCCACTCCTGGACAGAAGAACACTGAAGCTTTCTTT	CASSKASTPGQKNTEAFF
TRBV4-1	NA	TRBJ2-5	TRBD2	TGCGCCAGCAGCCAAGATGCGGGAGTTCTTCGGGAGACCCAGTACTTC	CASSQDAGVLRETQYF
TRBV18	NA	TRBJ2-1	TRBD2	TGTGCCAGCTCACCGGGACTAGCGCCTAGCCGGCGGTTCTTC	CASSPGLAPSRRFF